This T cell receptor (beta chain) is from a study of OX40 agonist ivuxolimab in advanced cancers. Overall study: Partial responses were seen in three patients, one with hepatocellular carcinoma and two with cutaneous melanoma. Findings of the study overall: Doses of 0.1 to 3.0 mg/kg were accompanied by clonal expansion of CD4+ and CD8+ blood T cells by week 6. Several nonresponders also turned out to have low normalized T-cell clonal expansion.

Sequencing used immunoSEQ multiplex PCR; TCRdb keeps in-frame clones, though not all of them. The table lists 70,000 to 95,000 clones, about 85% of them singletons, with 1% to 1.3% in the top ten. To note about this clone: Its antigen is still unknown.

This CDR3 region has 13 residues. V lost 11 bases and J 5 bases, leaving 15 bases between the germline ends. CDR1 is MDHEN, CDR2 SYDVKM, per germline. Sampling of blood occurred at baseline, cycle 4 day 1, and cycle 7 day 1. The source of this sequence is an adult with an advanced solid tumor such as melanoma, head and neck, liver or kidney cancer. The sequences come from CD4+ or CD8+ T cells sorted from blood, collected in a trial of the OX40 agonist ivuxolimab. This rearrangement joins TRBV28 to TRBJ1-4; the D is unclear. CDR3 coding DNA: TGTGCCTGCAATACAGCCGGGAATGAAAAACTGTTTTTT. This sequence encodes CACNTAGNEKLFF.